Reported below is one TCR beta chain. V was pared by 6 bases and J by 5 bases, with 13 bases between. This CDR3 comprises 14 residues. The germline gives CDR1 MNHEY, CDR2 SMNVEV (reference sequence). The entry originates in a study of blood T cell repertoires in COVID-19. Study summary: From T cells, B-cell-depleted T cells, or PBMCs came the material, which was cDNA or gDNA.

Those enrolled, adults aged about 18 to 95 years, came from about two dozen US areas. The table came from immunoSEQ multiplex PCR; TCRdb's copy has only in-frame clones and leaves some out. The repertoire holds about 320,000 clones, around nine tenths seen once, with roughly 5% in the top ten. The clonotype was recovered from a man aged 55 to 70 who had recovered from COVID-19. The chain links TRBV27 to TRBJ2-2; possible D gene TRBD2, 5 bases. Source material: PBMCs or T cells enriched from blood (not recorded which). The CDR3 is CASRINRGTGELFF. The CDR3 DNA follows: TGTGCCAGCAGAATTAACAGAGGGACCGGGGAGCTGTTTTTT.